One and the same sample provided the 14 T cell receptor beta chains below, sequenced in a study of blood T cell repertoires in COVID-19. Repertoires were generated with immunoSEQ multiplex PCR, while TCRdb's copy carries only in-frame clones and drops some. Among tens of thousands of clones listed, roughly 87% were seen once. Sequencing used peripheral blood. The source of these receptors is a man of 80 years or more with acute or convalescent COVID-19.

This clone was counted a few times. V usage is TRBV2 and J usage is TRBJ2-7, with D tentatively TRBD2 (5 bases). Germline CDR1 and CDR2: SNHLY and FYNNEI. The CDR3 covers 12 residues. The V gene lost 6 bases and the J gene lost 6 bases, with 12 bases spanning the gap. In DNA form, the CDR3 reads TGTGCCAGCAGAGGCCCCGCGGGCGAGCAGTACTTC. Protein product: CASRGPAGEQYF.

The chain combines TRBV28 with TRBJ1-1, with a tentative D call TRBD1 (5 bases). The CDR3 has 14 amino acids. Germline V gives CDR1 MDHEN, CDR2 SYDVKM. The V and J ends lost 7 bases and 6 bases respectively, with 18 bases between them. The CDR3 protein is CASINPGHYAEAFF. The CDR3 region has the DNA TGTGCCAGCATCAACCCAGGGCACTACGCTGAAGCTTTCTTT.

The chain has TRBV5-4 and TRBJ1-2; 9 bases line up with TRBD1. The V and J ends lost 4 bases and 6 bases, in that order; junction bases with no gene match: 10. Per germline, CDR1 SGHNT and CDR2 YYREEE (reference sequence). The CDR3 contains 15 residues. The CDR3 DNA sequence: TGTGCCAGCAGCCCGGACGGACAGGGGTTGAATGGCTACACCTTC. Protein product: CASSPDGQGLNGYTF.

The CDR3: CAAGTGRSYEQYF. CDR3 in DNA: TGTGCCGCAGGGACAGGCCGCTCCTACGAGCAGTACTTC. The V gene is TRBV19, the J gene TRBJ2-7; 8 bases agree with TRBD1. Germline CDR1 reads LNHDA; CDR2 reads SQIVND (reference sequence). With V trimmed by 11 bases and J by 0 bases, 6 bases remained unmatched. The CDR3 has 13 residues.

This clone was detected a few times. The rearrangement uses TRBV30 and TRBJ2-3; no clear D. Trimming left V 2 bases short and J 9 bases short, with 12 bases between. CDR3 length: 12 residues. In germline, CDR1 is GTSNPN, CDR2 SVGIG (reference sequence). CDR3 loop: CAWSSTTSTQYF. The CDR3, as DNA: TGTGCCTGGAGTTCCACTACGAGCACGCAGTATTTT.

The rearrangement joins TRBV7-2 to TRBJ1-3, with D possibly matching TRBD1 (5 bases). Trimming pared 4 bases from V and 2 bases from J, leaving 15 bases between. CDR1 SGHTA and CDR2 FQGNSA come from the germline V gene. This CDR3 comprises 16 residues. The CDR3 is CASSSFPGTPGNTIYF. CDR3 nucleotide sequence: TGTGCCAGCAGCTCATTCCCCGGGACTCCTGGAAACACCATATATTTT.

CDR3 nucleotide sequence: TGTGCCTGGAGTGTACTCCCGGGGGGCATCGCCGGGGAGCTGTTTTTT. Residues: CAWSVLPGGIAGELFF. This rearrangement joins TRBV30 to TRBJ2-2, with D possibly being TRBD2 (7 bases). V gave up 0 bases and J gave up 6 bases, with 17 bases separating them. The CDR3 covers 16 residues. The germline CDR1 and CDR2 sequences are GTSNPN and SVGIG (reference sequence).

The chain joins TRBV7-2 to TRBJ1-5, with D tentatively TRBD1 (5 bases). The CDR3 is 15 amino acids. Per the germline V gene, CDR1 is SGHTA and CDR2 is FQGNSA. Trimming shortened V by 1 base and J by 3 bases, and 10 bases separated the two germline ends. CDR3 amino acids: CASSLVGAVNQPQHF. CDR3 sequence (DNA): TGTGCCAGCAGCTTAGTTGGGGCAGTCAATCAGCCCCAGCATTTT.

The chain is built from TRBV27 and TRBJ2-3; D is perhaps TRBD1 (6 bases). CDR1 and CDR2 from the germline V gene are MNHEY and SMNVEV (reference sequence). V lost 4 bases and J 4 bases, leaving 9 bases between the germline ends. This CDR3 has 13 residues. CDR3 protein: CASSSSGADTQYF. CDR3 nucleotides: TGTGCCAGCAGTTCCTCAGGGGCAGATACGCAGTATTTT.

This chain joins TRBV28 and TRBJ1-1; 9 positions agree with TRBD1. Germline V gives CDR1 MDHEN, CDR2 SYDVKM. The CDR3 is 16 amino acids. With V trimmed by 4 bases and J by 8 bases, 14 bases remained unmatched. CDR3 sequence: CASSSPRGQGIGEAFF. DNA for the CDR3: TGTGCCAGCAGTTCCCCAAGGGGACAGGGCATAGGGGAAGCTTTCTTT.

The chain employs TRBV18 and TRBJ1-1; 9 nucleotides agree with TRBD1. The CDR3 covers 15 residues. J gave up 4 bases and V 4 bases, and 7 bases lay outside the gene matches. Per germline, CDR1 KGHSH and CDR2 LQKENI. The CDR3 DNA reads as TGTGCCAGCTCACTACTACAGGGGGCTAGCACTGAAGCTTTCTTT. Its translation: CASSLLQGASTEAFF.

J is TRBJ1-6 and V is TRBV5-4; 7 bases are shared with TRBD1. This CDR3 is 14 amino acids long. Germline V gene lookup returns CDR1 SGHNT and CDR2 YYREEE (reference sequence). The trim removed 0 bases at V and 9 bases at J, leaving 3 bases unmatched. For the CDR3, the DNA is TGTGCCAGCAGCTTGGGTGACAGGGTTTCACCCCTCCACTTT. It specifies CASSLGDRVSPLHF.

This chain joins TRBV7-2 and TRBJ1-2; TRBD1 might be the D (6 bases). This CDR3 region has 14 residues. CDR1 and CDR2 (germline): SGHTA, FQGNSA. V was pared by 4 bases and J by 8 bases, with 17 bases between. DNA for the CDR3: TGTGCCAGCAGCTGGGACACAGGATACAGAGGCTACACCTTC. Translation gives CASSWDTGYRGYTF.

V gene TRBV4-3 combines with J gene TRBJ2-3, with TRBD1 matching 9 bases. The V segment lost 2 bases and the J segment 4 bases; nucleotides outside the gene matches: 10. The germline V gene has CDR1 LGHNA and CDR2 YSLEER. This CDR3 is built from 17 residues. The CDR3 nucleotides read TGCGCCAGCAGCCAAACCCCCTACAGGGGGCAGGCAGATACGCAGTATTTT. Translated, it gives CASSQTPYRGQADTQYF.